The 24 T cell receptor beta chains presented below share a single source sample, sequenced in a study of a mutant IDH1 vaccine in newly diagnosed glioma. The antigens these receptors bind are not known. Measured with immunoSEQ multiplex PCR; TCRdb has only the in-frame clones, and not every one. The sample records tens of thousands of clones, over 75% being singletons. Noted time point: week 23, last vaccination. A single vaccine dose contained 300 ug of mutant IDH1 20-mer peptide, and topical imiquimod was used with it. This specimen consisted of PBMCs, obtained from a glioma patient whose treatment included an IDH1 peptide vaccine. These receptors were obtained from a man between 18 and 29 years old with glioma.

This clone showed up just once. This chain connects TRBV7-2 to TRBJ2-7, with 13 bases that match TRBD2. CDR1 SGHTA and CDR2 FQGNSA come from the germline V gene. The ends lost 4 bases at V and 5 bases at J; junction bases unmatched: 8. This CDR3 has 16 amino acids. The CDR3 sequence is CASSSGLAGVGHEQYF. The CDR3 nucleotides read TGTGCCAGCAGCTCCGGACTAGCGGGAGTTGGACACGAGCAGTACTTC.

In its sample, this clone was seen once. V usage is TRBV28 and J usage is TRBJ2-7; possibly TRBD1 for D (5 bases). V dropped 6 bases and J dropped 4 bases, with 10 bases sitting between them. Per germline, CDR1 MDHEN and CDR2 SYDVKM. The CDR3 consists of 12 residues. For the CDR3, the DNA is TGTGCCAGCAGGGGGCGTATGTACGAGCAGTACTTC. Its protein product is CASRGRMYEQYF.

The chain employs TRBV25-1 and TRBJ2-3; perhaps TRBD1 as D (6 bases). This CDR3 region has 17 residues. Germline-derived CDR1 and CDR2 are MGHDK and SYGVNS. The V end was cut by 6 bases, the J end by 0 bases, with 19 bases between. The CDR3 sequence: CASSNTLGQGSTDTQYF. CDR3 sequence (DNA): TGTGCCAGCAGCAACACCCTTGGTCAGGGGAGCACAGATACGCAGTATTTT.

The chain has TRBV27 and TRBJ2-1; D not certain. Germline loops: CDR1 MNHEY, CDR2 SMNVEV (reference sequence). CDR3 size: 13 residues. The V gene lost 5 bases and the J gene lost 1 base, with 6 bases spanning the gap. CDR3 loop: CASSPTSYNEQFF. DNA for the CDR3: TGTGCCAGCAGTCCTACGTCCTACAATGAGCAGTTCTTC.

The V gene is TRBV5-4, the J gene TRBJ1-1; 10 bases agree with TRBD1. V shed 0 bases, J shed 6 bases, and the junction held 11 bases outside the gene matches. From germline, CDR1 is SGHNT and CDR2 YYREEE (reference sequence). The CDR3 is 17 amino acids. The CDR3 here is CASSLGRQGARRSEAFF. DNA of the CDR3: TGTGCCAGCAGCTTGGGGCGACAGGGGGCAAGGAGGTCTGAAGCTTTCTTT.

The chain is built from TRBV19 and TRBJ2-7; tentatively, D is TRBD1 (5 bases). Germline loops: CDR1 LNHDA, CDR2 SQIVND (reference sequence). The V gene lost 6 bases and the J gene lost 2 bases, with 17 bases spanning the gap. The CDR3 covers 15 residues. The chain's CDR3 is CASRPSGRAAYEQYF. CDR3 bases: TGTGCCAGTAGACCTTCCGGCAGGGCAGCCTACGAGCAGTACTTC.

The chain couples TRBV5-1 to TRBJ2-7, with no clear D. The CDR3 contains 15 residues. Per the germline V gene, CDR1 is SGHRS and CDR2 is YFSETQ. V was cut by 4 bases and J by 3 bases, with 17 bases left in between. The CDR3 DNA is TGCGCCAGCAGCACCACGGACCCCCTTTTCTACGAGCAGTACTTC. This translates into CASSTTDPLFYEQYF.

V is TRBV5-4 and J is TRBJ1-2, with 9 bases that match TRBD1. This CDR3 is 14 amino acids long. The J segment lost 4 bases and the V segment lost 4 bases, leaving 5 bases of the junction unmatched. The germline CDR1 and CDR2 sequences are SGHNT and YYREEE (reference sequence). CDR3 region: CASSIPGQGYGYTF. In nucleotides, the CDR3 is TGTGCCAGCAGCATACCGGGACAGGGCTATGGCTACACCTTC. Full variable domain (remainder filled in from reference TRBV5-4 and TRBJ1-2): ETGVTQSPTHLIKTRGQQVTLRCSSQSGHNTVSWYQQALGQGPQFIFQYYREEENGRGNFPPRFSGLQFPNYSSELNVNALELDDSALYLCASSIPGQGYGYTFGSGTRLTVV.

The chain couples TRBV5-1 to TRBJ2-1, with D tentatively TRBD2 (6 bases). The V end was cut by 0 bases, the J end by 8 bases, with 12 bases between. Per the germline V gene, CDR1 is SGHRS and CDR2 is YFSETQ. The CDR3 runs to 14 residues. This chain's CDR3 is CASSLGVPGDEQFF. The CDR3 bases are TGCGCCAGCAGCTTGGGGGTCCCGGGGGATGAGCAGTTCTTC.

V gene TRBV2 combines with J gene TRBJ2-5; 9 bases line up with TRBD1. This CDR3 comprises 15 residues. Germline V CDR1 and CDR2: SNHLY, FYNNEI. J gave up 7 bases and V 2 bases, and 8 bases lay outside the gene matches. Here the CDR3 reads CASSENRGPGLTQYF. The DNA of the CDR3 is TGTGCCAGCAGTGAAAACAGGGGGCCAGGGTTGACCCAGTACTTC.

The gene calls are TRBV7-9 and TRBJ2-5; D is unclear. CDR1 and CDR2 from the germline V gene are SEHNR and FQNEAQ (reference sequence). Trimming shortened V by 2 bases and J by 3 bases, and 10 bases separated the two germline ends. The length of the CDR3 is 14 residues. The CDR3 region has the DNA TGTGCCAGCAGCTTACTCACTCCCAAAGAGACCCAGTACTTC. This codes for CASSLLTPKETQYF.

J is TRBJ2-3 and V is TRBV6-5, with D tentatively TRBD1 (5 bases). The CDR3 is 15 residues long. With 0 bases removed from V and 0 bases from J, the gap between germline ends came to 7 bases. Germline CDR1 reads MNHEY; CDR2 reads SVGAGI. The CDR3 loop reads CASSYSRTSTDTQYF. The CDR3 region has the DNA TGTGCCAGCAGTTACTCGAGGACAAGCACAGATACGCAGTATTTT.

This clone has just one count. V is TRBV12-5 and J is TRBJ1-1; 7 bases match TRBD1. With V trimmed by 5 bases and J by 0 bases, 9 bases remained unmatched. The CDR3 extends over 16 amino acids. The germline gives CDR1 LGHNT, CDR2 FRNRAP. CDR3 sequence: CASGTDARGMNTEAFF. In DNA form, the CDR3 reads TGTGCTAGTGGTACGGATGCCAGGGGGATGAACACTGAAGCTTTCTTT.

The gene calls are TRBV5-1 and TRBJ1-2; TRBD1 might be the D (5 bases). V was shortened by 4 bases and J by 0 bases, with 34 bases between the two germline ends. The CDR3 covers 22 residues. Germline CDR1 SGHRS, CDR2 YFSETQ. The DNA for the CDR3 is TGCGCCAGCAGCCCTACCCCTCGACAGCAAAGATTTATACCATCACCTAACTATGGCTACACCTTC. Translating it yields CASSPTPRQQRFIPSPNYGYTF.

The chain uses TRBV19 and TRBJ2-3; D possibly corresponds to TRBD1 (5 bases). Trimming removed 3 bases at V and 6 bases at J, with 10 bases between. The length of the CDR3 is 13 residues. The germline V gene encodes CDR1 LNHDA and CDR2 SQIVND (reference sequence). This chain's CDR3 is CASSMSRADTQYF. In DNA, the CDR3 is TGTGCCAGTAGTATGAGCAGGGCGGATACGCAGTATTTT.

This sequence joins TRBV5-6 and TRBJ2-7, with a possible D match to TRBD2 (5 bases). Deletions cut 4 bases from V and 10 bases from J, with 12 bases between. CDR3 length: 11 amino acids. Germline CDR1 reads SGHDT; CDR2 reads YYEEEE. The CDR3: CASSVRETQYF. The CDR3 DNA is TGTGCCAGCAGCGTCCGGGAAACTCAGTACTTC.

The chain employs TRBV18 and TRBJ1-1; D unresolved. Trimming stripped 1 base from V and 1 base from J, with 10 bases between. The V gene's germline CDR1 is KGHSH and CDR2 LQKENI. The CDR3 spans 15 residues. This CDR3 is CASSPRSLRNTEAFF. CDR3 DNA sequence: TGTGCCAGCTCACCACGGTCGCTCCGGAACACTGAAGCTTTCTTT.

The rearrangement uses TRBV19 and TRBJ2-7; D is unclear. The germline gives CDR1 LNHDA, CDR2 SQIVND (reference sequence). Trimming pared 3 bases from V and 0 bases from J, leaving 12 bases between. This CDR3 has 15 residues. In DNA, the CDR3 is TGTGCCAGTAGTATCGCGGATAAGGGCTCCTACGAGCAGTACTTC. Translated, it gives CASSIADKGSYEQYF.

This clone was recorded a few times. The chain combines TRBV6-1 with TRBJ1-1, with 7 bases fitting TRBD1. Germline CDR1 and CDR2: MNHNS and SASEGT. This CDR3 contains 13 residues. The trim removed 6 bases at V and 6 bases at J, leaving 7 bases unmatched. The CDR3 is CASRETGHAEAFF. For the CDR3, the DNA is TGTGCCAGCAGGGAGACAGGGCATGCTGAAGCTTTCTTT.

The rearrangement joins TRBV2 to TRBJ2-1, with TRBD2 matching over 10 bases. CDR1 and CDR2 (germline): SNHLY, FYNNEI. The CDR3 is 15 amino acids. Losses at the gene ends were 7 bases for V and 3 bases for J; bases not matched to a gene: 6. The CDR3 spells CASTRTSGVYNEQFF. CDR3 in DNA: TGTGCCAGCACCCGAACTAGCGGGGTCTACAATGAGCAGTTCTTC.

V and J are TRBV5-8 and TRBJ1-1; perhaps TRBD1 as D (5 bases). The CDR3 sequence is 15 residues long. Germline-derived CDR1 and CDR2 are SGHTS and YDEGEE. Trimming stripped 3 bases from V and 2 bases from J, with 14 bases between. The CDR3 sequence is CASSSPGTSNTEAFF. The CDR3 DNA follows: TGTGCCAGCAGCTCACCCGGGACGTCAAACACTGAAGCTTTCTTT. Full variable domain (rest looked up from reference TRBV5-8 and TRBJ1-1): EAGVTQSPTHLIKTRGQQATLRCSPISGHTSVYWYQQALGLGLQFLLWYDEGEERNRGNFPPRFSGRQFPNYSSELNVNALELEDSALYLCASSSPGTSNTEAFFGQGTRLTVV.

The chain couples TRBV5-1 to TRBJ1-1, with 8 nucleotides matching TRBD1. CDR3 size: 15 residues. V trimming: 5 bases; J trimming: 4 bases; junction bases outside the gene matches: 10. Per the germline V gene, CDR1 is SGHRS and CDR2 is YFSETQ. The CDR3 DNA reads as TGCGCCAGCAGGGTCCTGACAGGGGCTGCCACTGAAGCTTTCTTT. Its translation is CASRVLTGAATEAFF.

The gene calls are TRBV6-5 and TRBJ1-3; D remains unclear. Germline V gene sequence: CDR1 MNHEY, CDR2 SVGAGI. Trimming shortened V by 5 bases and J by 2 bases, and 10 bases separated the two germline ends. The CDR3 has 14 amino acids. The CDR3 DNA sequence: TGTGCCAGCAGTCCACGACATACTGGAAACACCATATATTTT. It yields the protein CASSPRHTGNTIYF.

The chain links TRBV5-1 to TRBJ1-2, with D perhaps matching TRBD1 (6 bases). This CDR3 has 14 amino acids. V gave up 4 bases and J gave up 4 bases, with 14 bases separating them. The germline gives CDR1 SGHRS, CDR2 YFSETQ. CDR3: CASSPAPGAYGYTF. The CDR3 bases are TGCGCCAGCAGCCCGGCCCCAGGGGCCTATGGCTACACCTTC. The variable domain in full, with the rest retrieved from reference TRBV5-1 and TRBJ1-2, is KAGVTQTPRYLIKTRGQQVTLSCSPISGHRSVSWYQQTPGQGLQFLFEYFSETQRNKGNFPGRFSGRQFSNSRSEMNVSTLELGDSALYLCASSPAPGAYGYTFGSGTRLTVV.